This passage covers 20 T cell receptor beta chains from one sample sequenced in a study of human T cells and chemical hapten exposure. The total RNA was obtained from whole blood that was not fractionated. Each CDR3 protein gets one entry after TCRdb re-called the 5' RACE reads with MiXCR. The repertoire includes 80,000 or so distinct CDR3 sequences, 15% of them detected once, and 6.8% sits in the top ten. These receptors originate from a female donor in good health.

In its sample, this clonotype was seen a few times. The V gene is TRBV7-9, the J gene TRBJ2-3, with TRBD1 matching over 12 bases. The length of the CDR3 is 21 residues. V lost 3 bases, J lost 6 bases, and 22 bases stayed unmatched. Germline V gives CDR1 SEHNR, CDR2 FQNEAQ (reference sequence). This chain's CDR3 is CASSFNTGQGAGHQRRDTQYF. The CDR3 DNA sequence: TGTGCCAGCAGCTTTAATACGGGACAGGGGGCTGGTCATCAGAGGAGGGATACGCAGTATTTT. The full variable domain, in which reference TRBV7-9 and TRBJ2-3 provide the parts outside the CDR3, is DTGVSQNPRHKITKRGQNVTFRCDPISEHNRLYWYRQTLGQGPEFLTYFQNEAQLEKSRLLSDRFSAERPKGSFSTLEIQRTEQGDSAMYLCASSFNTGQGAGHQRRDTQYFGPGTRLTVL.

This clonotype was counted between two and nine times. This sequence joins TRBV20-1 and TRBJ1-2; TRBD1 might be the D (5 bases). The CDR3 covers 14 residues. Looked up from germline, CDR1 is DFQATT and CDR2 is SNEGSKA (reference sequence). V was clipped by 5 bases and J by 4 bases, with 17 bases between them. Here the CDR3 reads CSADKRDGSYGYTF. The CDR3 DNA sequence: TGCAGTGCTGACAAGAGGGACGGGAGCTATGGCTACACCTTC.

The rearrangement links TRBV6-5 to TRBJ2-1, with D possibly TRBD2 on 5 matching bases. Trimming took 0 bases from V and 9 from J, leaving 18 bases between them. Germline V gene data show CDR1 as MNHEY and CDR2 as SVGAGI. This CDR3 is 16 amino acids long. The CDR3 nucleotides are TGTGCCAGCAGTTACTCGGAAGCGGTAGGGAGCGGTGAGCAGTTCTTC. It encodes CASSYSEAVGSGEQFF.

CDR3 sequence reads: CASSRAGLYSNEQFF. In DNA, the CDR3 is TGTGCCAGCAGCCGGGCGGGACTGTACTCCAATGAGCAGTTCTTC. The chain uses TRBV3-1 and TRBJ2-1, with D maybe TRBD2 (6 bases). The CDR3 covers 15 residues. The germline V gene has CDR1 LGHDT and CDR2 YNNKEL (reference sequence). The V end was cut by 4 bases, the J end by 6 bases, with 16 bases between.

This clonotype was seen many times. The chain carries TRBV20-1 and TRBJ1-2; D unclear. Trimming took off 3 bases at V and 0 bases at J, with 17 bases between the two ends. CDR1 is DFQATT and CDR2 is SNEGSKA in the germline V gene (reference sequence). This CDR3 contains 16 residues. The CDR3 here is CSASPQLQFSNYGYTF. The CDR3 DNA reads as TGCAGTGCTAGTCCCCAACTGCAGTTTTCTAACTATGGCTACACCTTC.

The V call is TRBV5-1, the J call TRBJ2-3, with 11 bases fitting TRBD1. CDR1 SGHRS and CDR2 YFSETQ come from the germline V gene. The CDR3 runs 16 residues. The V and J ends lost 0 bases and 3 bases, in that order; junction bases with no gene match: 3. The CDR3 loop reads CASSLAGTGGTDTQYF. The CDR3 DNA follows: TGCGCCAGCAGCTTGGCCGGGACAGGGGGAACAGATACGCAGTATTTT.

This clonotype was observed many times. The CDR3 here is CASSWGQGELFF. In nucleotides, the CDR3 is TGTGCCAGCAGCTGGGGACAGGGGGAGCTGTTTTTT. The chain uses TRBV7-2 and TRBJ2-2; 7 bases line up with TRBD1. CDR3 size: 12 residues. Germline V CDR1 and CDR2: SGHTA, FQGNSA. Unmatched junction bases numbered 1, after V lost 4 bases and J lost 8 bases.

This chain links TRBV11-2 with TRBJ2-1; 7 bases are a match to TRBD2. J was trimmed by 0 bases and V by 3 bases; bases with no gene match: 5. CDR1 and CDR2 from the germline V gene are SGHAT and FQNNGV. CDR3 length: 16 amino acids. The CDR3 reads CASSFRGDSSYNEQFF. The CDR3 nucleotides are TGTGCCAGCAGCTTCCGGGGGGATAGCTCCTACAATGAGCAGTTCTTC.

This clonotype was detected only a few times. The genes are TRBV7-2 and TRBJ2-7, with D maybe TRBD1 (6 bases). CDR1 and CDR2 from the germline V gene are SGHTA and FQGNSA. V was clipped by 7 bases and J by 9 bases, with 13 bases between them. The CDR3 extends over 11 amino acids. This chain's CDR3 is CASTLKGVQYF. CDR3 coding DNA: TGTGCCAGCACTTTAAAGGGGGTGCAGTACTTC.

This clonotype was seen at least ten times. V gene TRBV3-1 combines with J gene TRBJ1-5; D is uncertain. Germline V CDR1 and CDR2: LGHDT, YNNKEL (reference sequence). Deletions cut 0 bases from V and 4 bases from J, with 4 bases between. This CDR3 region has 13 residues. CDR3: CASSQEGNQPQHF. The CDR3 DNA follows: TGTGCCAGCAGCCAAGAGGGAAATCAGCCCCAGCATTTT.

This chain joins TRBV2 and TRBJ1-5, with D unresolved. In germline, CDR1 is SNHLY, CDR2 FYNNEI. This CDR3 spans 13 amino acids. Trimming pared 3 bases from V and 3 bases from J, leaving 6 bases between. Here the CDR3 reads CASSEDFNQPQHF. CDR3 DNA: TGTGCCAGCAGTGAGGACTTCAATCAGCCCCAGCATTTT. The complete variable domain, with remaining parts taken from reference TRBV2 and TRBJ1-5, reads EPEVTQTPSHQVTQMGQEVILRCVPISNHLYFYWYRQILGQKVEFLVSFYNNEISEKSEIFDDQFSVERPDGSNFTLKIRSTKLEDSAMYFCASSEDFNQPQHFGDGTRLSIL.

The genes are TRBV6-5 and TRBJ2-7; no clear D gene. CDR1 MNHEY and CDR2 SVGAGI come from the germline V gene. Trimming took off 7 bases at V and 4 bases at J, with 8 bases between the two ends. There are 11 residues in the CDR3. The chain's CDR3 is CASTAGYEQYF. The CDR3 DNA sequence: TGTGCCAGCACTGCCGGGTACGAGCAGTACTTC.

In this sample, this clonotype turned up a few times. CDR3 loop: CASSTGQKAFF. Here the CDR3 DNA reads TGTGCCAGCAGTACAGGGCAGAAAGCTTTCTTT. The rearrangement joins TRBV28 to TRBJ1-1; D possibly corresponds to TRBD1 (6 bases). CDR1 MDHEN and CDR2 SYDVKM come from the germline V gene. This CDR3 spans 11 amino acids. V was shortened by 5 bases and J by 9 bases, with 10 bases between the two germline ends.

This clonotype was seen a few times. CDR3 bases: TGTGCCAGCAGCTTACGAGGGGGCACCTCCGGAGATACGCAGTATTTT. It specifies CASSLRGGTSGDTQYF. The rearrangement links TRBV7-2 to TRBJ2-3; 7 bases match TRBD1. Per germline, CDR1 SGHTA and CDR2 FQGNSA. The V gene end was trimmed by 2 bases and the J gene end by 5 bases; junction bases not matched to a gene: 10. The CDR3 length is 16 residues.

The V and J genes are TRBV5-6 and TRBJ1-2; D might be TRBD1 (5 bases). V gave up 4 bases and J gave up 8 bases, with 18 bases separating them. The CDR3 consists of 14 residues. Per the germline V gene, CDR1 is SGHDT and CDR2 is YYEEEE. The CDR3 loop reads CASSQFNSRDGYTF. The CDR3 region has the DNA TGTGCCAGCAGCCAATTCAACAGTAGGGACGGCTACACCTTC.

In this sample, this clonotype turned up a few times. J is TRBJ1-1 and V is TRBV27; possibly TRBD1 for D (5 bases). Germline CDR1 is MNHEY and CDR2 is SMNVEV (reference sequence). The length of the CDR3 is 14 residues. Trimming removed 8 bases from V and 0 bases from J, with 13 bases in between. As DNA, the CDR3 is TGTGCCAGCCGTCTGCAGGGCCTGAACACTGAAGCTTTCTTT. Translated: CASRLQGLNTEAFF.

The chain recombines TRBV19 with TRBJ1-5; unclear D gene. The germline V and J ends were trimmed by 6 bases and 3 bases, with 12 bases remaining between them. The CDR3 sequence is 14 residues long. The germline V gene has CDR1 LNHDA and CDR2 SQIVND (reference sequence). The CDR3 nucleotides read TGTGCCAGTAGCCCCCGGGATTTCAATCAGCCCCAGCATTTT. Residues: CASSPRDFNQPQHF.

The chain carries TRBV5-4 and TRBJ2-1, with D tentatively TRBD2 (5 bases). Germline loops: CDR1 SGHNT, CDR2 YYREEE (reference sequence). The CDR3 has 13 residues. Deletions cut 0 bases from V and 15 bases from J, with 16 bases between. The CDR3 loop is CASSLVPREPLFF. CDR3 DNA: TGTGCCAGCAGCTTGGTTCCCCGGGAACCACTGTTCTTC.

This clonotype was observed a few times. The rearrangement links TRBV7-2 to TRBJ2-1, with a possible D match to TRBD2 (6 bases). This CDR3 is 15 amino acids long. Germline CDR1 reads SGHTA; CDR2 reads FQGNSA. Trimming took off 2 bases at V and 6 bases at J, with 14 bases between the two ends. The CDR3 is CASSLSWGGSNEQFF. The CDR3 bases are TGTGCCAGCAGCTTAAGTTGGGGAGGTTCCAATGAGCAGTTCTTC.

This clonotype was seen only a few times. The J gene is TRBJ1-6, the V gene TRBV19, with unresolved D. Between the trimmed V and J ends, which lost 10 bases and 7 bases, there was a span of 14 bases. The CDR3 is 13 residues long. Looked up from germline, CDR1 is LNHDA and CDR2 is SQIVND (reference sequence). CDR3 sequence reads: CATSRLTNSPLHF. DNA of the CDR3: TGTGCCACGTCCCGACTGACCAATTCACCCCTCCACTTT.